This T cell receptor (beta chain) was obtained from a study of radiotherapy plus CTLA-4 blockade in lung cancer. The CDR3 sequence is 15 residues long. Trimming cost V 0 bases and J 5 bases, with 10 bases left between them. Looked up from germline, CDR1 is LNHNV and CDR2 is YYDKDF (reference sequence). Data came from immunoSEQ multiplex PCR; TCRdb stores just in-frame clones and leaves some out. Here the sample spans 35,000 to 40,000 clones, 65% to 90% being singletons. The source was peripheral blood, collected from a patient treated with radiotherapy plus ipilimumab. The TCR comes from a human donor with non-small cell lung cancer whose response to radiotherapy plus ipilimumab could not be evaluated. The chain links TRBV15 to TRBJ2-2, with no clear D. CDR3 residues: CATSRDRVYTGELFF. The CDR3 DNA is TGTGCCACCAGCAGAGATCGGGTCTATACCGGGGAGCTGTTTTTT.